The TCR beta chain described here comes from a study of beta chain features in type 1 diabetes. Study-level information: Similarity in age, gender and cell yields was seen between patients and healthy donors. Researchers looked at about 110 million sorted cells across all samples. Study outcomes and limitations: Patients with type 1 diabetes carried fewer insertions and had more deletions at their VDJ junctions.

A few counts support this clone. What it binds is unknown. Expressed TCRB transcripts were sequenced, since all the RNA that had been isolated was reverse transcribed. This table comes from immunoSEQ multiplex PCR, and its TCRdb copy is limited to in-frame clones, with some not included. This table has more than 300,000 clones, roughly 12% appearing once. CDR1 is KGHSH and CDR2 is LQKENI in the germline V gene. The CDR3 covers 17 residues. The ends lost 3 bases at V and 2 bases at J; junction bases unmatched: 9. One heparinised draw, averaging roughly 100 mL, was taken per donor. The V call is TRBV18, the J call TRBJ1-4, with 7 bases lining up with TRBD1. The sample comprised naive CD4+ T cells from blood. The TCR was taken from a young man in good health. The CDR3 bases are TGTGCCAGCTCACCGGGACAGAGTTATAGTACTAATGAAAAACTGTTTTTT. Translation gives CASSPGQSYSTNEKLFF. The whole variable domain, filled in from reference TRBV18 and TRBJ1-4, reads NAGVMQNPRHLVRRRGQEARLRCSPMKGHSHVYWYRQLPEEGLKFMVYLQKENIIDESGMPKERFSAEFPKEGPSILRIQQVVRGDSAAYFCASSPGQSYSTNEKLFFGSGTQLSVL.